This entry lists 4 T cell receptor beta chains sequenced from one sample in a study of tumor-infiltrating lymphocytes in oesophageal squamous cell carcinoma. TCRdb ran MiXCR on the PCR reads and lists one entry per CDR3 protein. The sample yields almost 20,000 distinct CDR3 sequences, roughly 40% seen once. Material for sequencing was esophageal tumor tissue. The receptors stem from a male donor with esophageal squamous cell carcinoma.

The CDR3 sequence: CASSPRAGVISYEQYF. The CDR3, as DNA: TGTGCCAGCAGCCCCCGGGCAGGGGTTATCTCCTACGAGCAGTACTTC. The chain couples TRBV28 to TRBJ2-3, with D possibly matching TRBD1 (6 bases). The J call may be mistaken, given a closer DNA end match to TRBJ2-7. Germline lookup yields CDR1 MDHEN and CDR2 SYDVKM. The length of the CDR3 is 16 residues.

This clonotype was seen repeatedly, ten times or more. The chain uses TRBV10-3 and TRBJ2-1, with no clear D. Germline CDR1 is ENHRY and CDR2 is SYGVKD. The V and J ends lost 4 bases and 11 bases respectively, with 15 bases between them. This CDR3 has 13 amino acids. Written as DNA, the CDR3 is TGTGCCATCAGTGGGACGACGGATGATAAGCAGTTCTTC. This translates into CAISGTTDDKQFF.

The rearrangement uses TRBV7-6 and TRBJ2-1, with D maybe TRBD2 (6 bases). The V gene's germline CDR1 is SGHVS and CDR2 FNYEAQ. Trimming cost V 5 bases and J 8 bases, with 13 bases left between them. CDR3 size: 13 residues. The CDR3 bases are TGTGCCAGCAGCCTGACTAGAGGGGATGAGCAGTTCTTC. Translation gives CASSLTRGDEQFF.

The chain uses TRBV20-1 and TRBJ2-4; a weak D match, TRBD1 (6 bases). There are 14 residues in the CDR3. CDR1 is DFQATT and CDR2 is SNEGSKA in the germline V gene (reference sequence). V was cut by 3 bases and J by 13 bases, with 22 bases left in between. This CDR3 is CSASVRGPMQEQYF. The CDR3 coding sequence is TGCAGTGCTAGCGTCAGGGGCCCCATGCAGGAGCAGTACTTC.